This T cell receptor (beta chain) was retrieved from a study of T cell repertoires in cytomegalovirus infection. Study overall: Public TCR beta signatures indicated both CMV infection and matching HLA type. Study results and limitations: Based on cumulative public TCR beta family frequency, carriers of CMV plus the relevant HLA were identified. Predominance within the ex vivo response was attributable to HLA-C-restricted CMV-specific TCR beta clonotypes.

This CDR3 is built from 15 residues. Germline lookup yields CDR1 SQVTM and CDR2 ANQGSEA. The ends lost 6 bases at V and 4 bases at J; junction bases unmatched: 14. This clonotype was counted at least ten times. No antigen is known for it. TCRdb fed the reads into MiXCR, producing one record per CDR3 protein. The repertoire holds about 600,000 distinct CDR3 sequences, with 20% to 30% as singletons. The TCR was taken from a human donor in good health (CMV status not recorded). Some clones in this sample may be carry-over from other donors' samples. The V gene is TRBV29-1, the J gene TRBJ2-5; TRBD1 agrees at 7 bases. Source material: CD8+ T cells from PBMCs. For the CDR3, the DNA is TGCAGCGTCGTTCACCCCGGGACAGCCGGAGAGACCCAGTACTTC. Its translation: CSVVHPGTAGETQYF.